This T cell receptor (beta chain) was recorded in a study of cytomegalovirus exposure and HLA in healthy donors (dated by TCRdb to the late 2010s). Notes on the research overall: An earlier analysis of roughly 610 of the donors reported 276 Gb of sequence data and around 120 million unique TCR beta sequences obtained from about 179 million T cells. Several DR-DQ haplotypes were treated as single units for association and clustering because of strong linkage in the cohort. All discovery cohort repertoires had been generated using a single sequencing platform. An early release that covered fewer than 750 HLA-typed donors contained approximately 300 gigabases of sequencing data and tens of millions of unique TCR sequences. Donor age, sex, ethnicity and CMV serostatus were compiled alongside the repertoire data. High-throughput TCR immunosequencing, statistical association of individual TCRs with disease status, and machine learning were combined to predict cytomegalovirus infection status. In the later analysis, no new phenotypic data were used to find candidate immune exposures; instead, reliance was placed on TCR beta sequences and their occurrence across donors. HLA typing included class I and class II loci at four-digit resolution. An earlier analysis of fewer than 750 of the donors used high-throughput TCR beta sequencing to judge whether each TCR beta V gene segment behaved as functional or pseudogenic. The number of typed donors differed by locus: roughly 620-630 for A, B, C, DRB1 and DQB1; approximately 530 for DQA1; fewer than 610 for DPA1; and approximately 450 for DPB1. Among the roughly 390 genotyped donors, approximately 81% belonged to the genetic ancestry cluster associated with self-reported Caucasian donors. A later genetic analysis took genome-wide SNP genotypes for about three fifths of the roughly 670 donors and used that subset as a discovery cohort. The T cell repertoires of around 670 subjects were profiled by immunosequencing and related to cytomegalovirus serostatus. In addition to the first cohort of about 650 subjects, a separate validation cohort of 120 different subjects was used. The study aimed to test whether signatures of past pathogen exposure could be identified by cataloging public T cell receptors. A later analysis re-analyzed previously published TCR beta repertoires from 666 donors and added high-resolution HLA genotyping to study TCR occurrence patterns. On average, approximately 250,000 unique TCR beta nucleotide sequences were sequenced per donor among more than 350 genotyped donors of the cohort, with 15% to 20% of those sequences being non-productive.

The receptor library was made with the immunoSEQ multiplex PCR assay. For the multiplex PCR, a mixture combining 60 forward primers for TCR Vbeta segments and 13 reverse primers for TCR Jbeta segments was used. The CDR3 region of rearranged TCR beta genes was amplified from genomic DNA with a multiplex PCR assay. The amplified TCR beta libraries were sequenced on the Illumina HiSeq System as 87-base-pair reads. The original methods were these. In a later analysis, some 80 million unique TCR beta chains were counted across the roughly 700 repertoires, and about 9.9 million of these chains were shared by at least two donors. Raw reads were error-corrected and collapsed into unique sequences by a nearest-neighbor algorithm in which closely related sequences were merged to remove PCR and sequencing errors. Alignment of CDR3 sequences to IMGT reference sequences was used to assign V, D and J gene segments. For a sequence to be retained, at least a six-nucleotide match to both a V gene segment and a J gene segment was required. Rearrangements were called productive when the CDR3 lacked stop codons and stayed in frame with V and J; all others were non-productive. Following IMGT convention, CDR3 was defined as the stretch from the second conserved V-encoded cysteine up to the conserved J-encoded phenylalanine. Sequences without an unambiguous match to a single V gene segment were excluded from the earlier analysis of 500 to 700 of the donors. In an earlier analysis of approximately 590 of the donors, V segments were called functional above 56.7% productive rearrangements and were called segregating when the between-donor standard deviation exceeded 5%. To diagnose cytomegalovirus status from the catalog of TCR beta chain sequences, a statistical classification framework was built. V and J gene assignment, in a later analysis, came from comparing TCR nucleotide sequences with IMGT/GENE-DB human TR gene sequences. Using the TCRdist pipeline, a later analysis assigned CDR3 sequences along with most-parsimonious VDJ recombination scenarios. In a later analysis, each TCR beta chain was defined by its CDR3 amino acid sequence together with its V-gene family, and reads lacking a unique V-gene family were excluded. A later analysis removed 450 to 600 highly shared, low-generation-probability nucleotide sequences to deal with suspected cross-contamination and a sequencing artifact. In a later analysis, a clonal expansion index for each public chain was calculated from normalized within-repertoire ranks of inferred template counts. In a later analysis, generation probabilities were computed using a VDJ recombination model fitted to out-of-frame rearrangements, and the results were checked against IGoR. A later analysis scored TCR-TCR, TCR-HLA and TCR-CMV co-occurrence with hypergeometric tests, applying a repertoire-size bias correction to TCR pairs. False discovery rates were estimated in a later analysis by permuting HLA or CMV assignments 20 times. A later analysis grouped co-occurring TCRs with DBSCAN, adding TCRdist sequence similarity when clustering within HLA-allele-positive subsets. Repertoires with fewer than 30,000 or more than 120,000 public chains, plus five repertoires with anomalous nucleotide sharing, were excluded from co-occurrence clustering. Not all clones reach the TCRdb copy of this immuneACCESS table, which keeps in-frame sequences only. Checked studies attribute under half of the gap to unresolved V genes and leave the rest unexplained. Clonal size and the V and J genes are those of that table, whereas D and trimming came from the DNA. Within this sample are about 97,000 clones, with about three quarters of them counted one time only. About 3.7% of the sample goes to the ten largest clones.

The cohort was made up of approximately 670 healthy bone marrow donors. At the time of sampling, all cohort members were nominally healthy, though unrecorded immune exposures were likely present. The donor was CMV seronegative and belonged to the group of 352 seronegative cohort members. Each donor provided a peripheral blood sample, and peripheral blood mononuclear cells were used for TCR beta sequencing. Genomic DNA extraction from the blood cell samples was performed with the Qiagen DNeasy Blood Extraction Kit. Overall study outcomes, separate from this receptor: Across donors, most TCR sequences were observed very rarely, whereas some public TCRs were present in many individuals. A later analysis found that TCR association rates varied across HLA loci, with DRB1 alleles showing the most associated TCRs and HLA-C alleles the fewest. Because counts were too low, about 18 rarely observed V segments, including chromosome 9 orphons, were excluded from the earlier analysis of some 540 of the donors. The study gave a list of around 170 TCR beta chains associated with cytomegalovirus. Linkage disequilibrium might explain the correlated functional status among segregating V segments, but an unknown experimental factor could not be ruled out. This cohort had only TCR beta chains sequenced, and the lack of alpha or paired-chain data limited which features could be detected. In an earlier analysis of more than 450 of the donors, most TCR beta V segments were observed in productive rearrangements about 90% or about 30% of the time, broadly matching IMGT annotations. For the cohort, immune exposure information was limited to CMV serostatus. Because the 87-base-pair reads could not distinguish some IMGT-functional V segments, including TRBV6-2 and TRBV6-3, those segments were excluded. According to the authors, the approach could potentially be generalized to other disease states and immunological phenotypes. A few of the identified cytomegalovirus-associated TCR beta chains were confirmed in vitro to be specific for cytomegalovirus antigens. In a later analysis, HLA-associated TCR beta chains were found to be more clonally expanded and to have lower generation probabilities than equally common non-associated chains. At a false discovery rate of 0.05, a later analysis linked 16,951 TCR beta sequences to specific HLA alleles. Because HLA typing was missing for some donors at each locus, association tests included only the typed subset. According to a later genetic analysis, donors in an Asian-associated ancestry cluster had fewer N-insertions in productive TCRs than the roughly 670-donor mean. In a later genetic analysis, a missense DCLRE1C variant was associated with V-gene and J-gene trimming of TCR beta chains, and the association was replicated in an independent cohort. According to a later analysis, most CMV-associated TCR beta chains appeared to be HLA-restricted, and the HLA associations seemed to be driven largely by CMV exposure. Roughly uniform sequencing depth across donors was assumed in presence/absence analyses, although this assumption may not hold. A further reported finding was that TCR beta sequences accurately predicted the HLA-A and HLA-B alleles for most subjects in the first cohort. In both the original and validation cohorts, the classifier was reported to diagnose cytomegalovirus status with high specificity and sensitivity. Several of the top co-occurrence clusters appeared to be linked to parvovirus B19, influenza, CMV and Epstein-Barr virus, according to a later analysis. Assigning TCR associations to individual alleles was difficult when HLA alleles, especially DR and DQ, strongly co-occurred. The sequencing pipeline was judged likely to have produced a cluster of highly shared sequence variants as a technical artifact.

Concerning this clone itself: Its antigen specificity is not known. Base qualities were left out, and no much larger clone turns up one base away.

V is pared back by 1 base and J by 1 base, with 8 bases lying between the germline termini. The germline V gene (reference sequence) provides CDR1 SGHNT and CDR2 YYREEE. There are 14 amino acids in the CDR3, from cysteine to phenylalanine inclusive. The read is trimmed to its CDR3 DNA, 42 bases read in frame from base 1. The sample consisted of PBMCs. The sequence joins TRBV5-4 to TRBJ1-1, with the D segment identity uncertain. The TCR comes from a man aged 35 to 55 in good health and CMV-seronegative. The base sequence is TGTGCCAGCAGCTTGTCCCCCGGGAACACTGAAGCTTTCTTT. Protein translation: CASSLSPGNTEAFF.